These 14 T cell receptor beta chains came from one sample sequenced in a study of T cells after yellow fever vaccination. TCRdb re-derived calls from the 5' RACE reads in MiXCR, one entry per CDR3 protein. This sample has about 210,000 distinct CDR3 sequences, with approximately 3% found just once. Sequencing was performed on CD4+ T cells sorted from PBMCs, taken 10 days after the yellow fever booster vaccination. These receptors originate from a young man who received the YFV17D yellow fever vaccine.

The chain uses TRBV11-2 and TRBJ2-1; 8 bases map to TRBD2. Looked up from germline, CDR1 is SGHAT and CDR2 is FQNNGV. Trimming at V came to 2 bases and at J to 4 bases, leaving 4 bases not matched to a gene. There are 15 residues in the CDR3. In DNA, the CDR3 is TGTGCCAGCAGCTTACGTAGCGGGGATTACAATGAGCAGTTCTTC. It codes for CASSLRSGDYNEQFF.

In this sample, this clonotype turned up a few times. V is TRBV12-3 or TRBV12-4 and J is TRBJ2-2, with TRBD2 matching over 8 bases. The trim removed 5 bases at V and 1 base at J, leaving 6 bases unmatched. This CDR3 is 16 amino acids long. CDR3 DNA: TGTGCCAGCAGTCCGACGGCGGGGGGGAACACCGGGGAGCTGTTTTTT. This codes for CASSPTAGGNTGELFF.

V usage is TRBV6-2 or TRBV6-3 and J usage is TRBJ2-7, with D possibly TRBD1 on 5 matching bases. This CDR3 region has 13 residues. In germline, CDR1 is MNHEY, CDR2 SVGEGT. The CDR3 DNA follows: TGTGCCATCAGTGCAACAGGTCCTTACGAGCAGTACGTC. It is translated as CAISATGPYEQYV.

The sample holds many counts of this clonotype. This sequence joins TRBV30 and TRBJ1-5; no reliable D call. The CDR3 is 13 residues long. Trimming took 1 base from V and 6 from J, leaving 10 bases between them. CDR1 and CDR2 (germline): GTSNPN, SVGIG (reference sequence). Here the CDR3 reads CAWSGQEAQPQHF. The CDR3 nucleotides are TGTGCCTGGAGTGGCCAGGAGGCTCAGCCCCAGCATTTT.

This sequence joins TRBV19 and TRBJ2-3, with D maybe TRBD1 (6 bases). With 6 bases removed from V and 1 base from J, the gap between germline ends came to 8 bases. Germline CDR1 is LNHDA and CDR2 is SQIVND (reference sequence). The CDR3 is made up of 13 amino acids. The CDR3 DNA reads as TGTGCCAGTAGACAGGGCGGCACAGATACGCAGTATTTT. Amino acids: CASRQGGTDTQYF.

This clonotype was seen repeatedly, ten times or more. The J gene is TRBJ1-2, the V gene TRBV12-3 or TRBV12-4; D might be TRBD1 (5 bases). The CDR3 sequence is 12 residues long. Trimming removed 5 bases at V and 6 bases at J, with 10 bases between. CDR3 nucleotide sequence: TGTGCCAGCAGTCTCGGGGGGGATGGCTACACCTTC. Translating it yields CASSLGGDGYTF.

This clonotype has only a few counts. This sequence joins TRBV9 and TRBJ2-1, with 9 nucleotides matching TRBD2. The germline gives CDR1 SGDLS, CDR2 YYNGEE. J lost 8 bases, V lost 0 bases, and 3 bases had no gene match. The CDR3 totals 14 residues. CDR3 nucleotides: TGTGCCAGCAGCGTAGGGGGACTAGCATATGAGCAGTTCTTC. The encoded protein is CASSVGGLAYEQFF.

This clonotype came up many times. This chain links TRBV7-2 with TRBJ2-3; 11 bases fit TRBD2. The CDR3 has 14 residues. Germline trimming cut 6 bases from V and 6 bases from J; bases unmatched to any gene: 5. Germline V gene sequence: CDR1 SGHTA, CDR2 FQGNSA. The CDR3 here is CASRLAGAGDTQYF. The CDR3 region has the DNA TGTGCCAGCAGACTAGCGGGGGCCGGGGATACGCAGTATTTT.

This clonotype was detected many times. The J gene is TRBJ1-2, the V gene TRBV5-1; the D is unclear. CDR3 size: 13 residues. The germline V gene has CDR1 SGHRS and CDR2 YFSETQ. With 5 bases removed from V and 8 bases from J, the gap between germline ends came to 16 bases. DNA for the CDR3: TGCGCCAGCAGGACTGGCCCTATCGAGGGCTACACCTTC. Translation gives CASRTGPIEGYTF.

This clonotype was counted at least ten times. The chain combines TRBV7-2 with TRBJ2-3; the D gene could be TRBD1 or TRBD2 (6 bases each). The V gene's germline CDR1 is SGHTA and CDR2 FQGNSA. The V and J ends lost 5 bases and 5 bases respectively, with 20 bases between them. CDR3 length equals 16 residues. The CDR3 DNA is TGTGCCAGCAGCGGGGGGCTAGTAGGGGATGGAGATACGCAGTATTTT. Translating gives CASSGGLVGDGDTQYF. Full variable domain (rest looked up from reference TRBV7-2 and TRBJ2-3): GAGVSQSPSNKVTEKGKDVELRCDPISGHTALYWYRQSLGQGLEFLIYFQGNSAPDKSGLPSDRFSAERTGGSVSTLTIQRTQQEDSAVYLCASSGGLVGDGDTQYFGPGTRLTVL.

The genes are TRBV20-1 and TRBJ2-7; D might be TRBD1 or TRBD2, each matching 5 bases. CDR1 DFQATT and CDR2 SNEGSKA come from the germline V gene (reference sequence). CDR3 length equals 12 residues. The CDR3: CRAGATRDEQYV. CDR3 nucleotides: TGCAGGGCCGGGGCTACCAGAGACGAGCAGTACGTC.

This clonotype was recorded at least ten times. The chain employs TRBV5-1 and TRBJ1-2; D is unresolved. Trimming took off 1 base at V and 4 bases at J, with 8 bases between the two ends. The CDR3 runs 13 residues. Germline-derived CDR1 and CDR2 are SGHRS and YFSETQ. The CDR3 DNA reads TGCGCCAGCAGCTTGAATAGAGCCTATGGCTACACCTTC. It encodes CASSLNRAYGYTF.

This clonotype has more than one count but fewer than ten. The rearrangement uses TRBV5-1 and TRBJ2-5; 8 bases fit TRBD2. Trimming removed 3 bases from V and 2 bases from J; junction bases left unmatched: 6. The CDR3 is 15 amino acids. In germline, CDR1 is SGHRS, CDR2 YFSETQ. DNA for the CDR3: TGCGCCAGCAGCTGGGGCGGGGGGACGCAAGAGACCCAGTACTTC. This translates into CASSWGGGTQETQYF.

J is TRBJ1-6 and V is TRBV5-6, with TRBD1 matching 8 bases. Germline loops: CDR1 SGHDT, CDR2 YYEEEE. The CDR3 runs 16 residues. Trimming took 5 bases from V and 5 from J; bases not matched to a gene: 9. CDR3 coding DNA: TGTGCCAGCAGTTCCAGACAGGGGCCAGATAATTCACCCCTCCACTTT. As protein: CASSSRQGPDNSPLHF.